This record covers a single T cell receptor beta chain. In the original analysis: Reference gene primer amplification gave nucleated cell count estimates. Method: immunoSEQ multiplex PCR; TCRdb's copy keeps in-frame clones and lacks some. That table is the source of V, J and clone size, and D and trimming were worked out from the DNA. The sample records roughly 200,000 clones, around four fifths being singletons. CDR1 LGHNT and CDR2 FRNRAP come from the germline V gene. The CDR3 runs to 14 residues. Losses at the gene ends were 6 bases for V and 5 bases for J; bases not matched to a gene: 8. The data stem from a study of blood T cell repertoires in COVID-19. Overall study: The United States, Italy and Spain provided the acute and convalescent COVID-19 samples. The cDNA or gDNA used as material had been derived from T cells, B-cell-depleted T cells, or PBMCs.

The specimen sequenced was PBMCs or T cells enriched from blood (not recorded which). The gene calls are TRBV12-5 and TRBJ1-1; 8 nucleotides line up with TRBD1. This clonotype originated in a woman between 50 and 59 years old who had been exposed to COVID-19. The CDR3 DNA reads as TGTGCTAGTGGATCGGACAGGGCTGGAACTGAAGCTTTCTTT. Amino acids: CASGSDRAGTEAFF.